This T cell receptor (beta chain) was profiled in a study of T cell responses to AZD1222 COVID-19 vaccine. Broader study findings: Donors were chiefly white British, with a greater number of females, and clonal diversity was perhaps underestimated. Repertoires were obtained only post-peak T cell response. Reports say nearly half of spike-specific TCRs go after unmutated variant regions.

The assay was immunoSEQ multiplex PCR, and TCRdb's table has in-frame clones only and misses some. The sample lists roughly 100,000 clones, about 91% seen once, with 44% in the top ten. This clone was picked up one time. The antigen is not known. The CDR3 has 14 residues. Trimming removed 3 bases from V and 5 bases from J; junction bases left unmatched: 4. CDR1 is SGDLS and CDR2 is YYNGEE in the germline V gene. This clonotype was sampled from an adult who received the AZD1222 COVID-19 vaccine. The sequences come from peripheral blood, collected 28 days after the second AZD1222 dose. The J gene is TRBJ2-1, the V gene TRBV9, with 8 bases lining up with TRBD2. The CDR3 sequence: CASSDSTSDNEQFF. The DNA for the CDR3 is TGTGCCAGCAGCGACTCGACTAGCGACAATGAGCAGTTCTTC.